Shown below are 26 T cell receptor beta chains from a single sample sequenced in a study of cytomegalovirus exposure and HLA in healthy donors. A multiplex PCR was run with 60 Vbeta primers and 13 Jbeta primers. Generated by immunoSEQ multiplex PCR, the TCRdb table keeps only in-frame clones and is missing some. Among approximately 100,000 clones listed, 64% were seen once. Sequenced: PBMCs. These receptors all stem from a human donor in good health.

CDR3 amino acids: CASSLAGPSPLHF. In nucleotides, the CDR3 is TGTGCCAGCAGCTTAGCTGGGCCTTCACCCCTCCACTTT. The chain joins TRBV11-3 to TRBJ1-6; no reliable D call. V lost 1 base to trimming and J lost 9 bases, with 7 bases between them. The CDR3 is 13 residues long. Germline lookup yields CDR1 SGHNT and CDR2 YENEEA.

This sequence joins TRBV7-9 and TRBJ1-1; possible D gene TRBD1, 6 bases. From germline, CDR1 is SEHNR and CDR2 FQNEAQ (reference sequence). V lost 4 bases and J lost 2, with 17 bases in between. The CDR3 runs 16 residues. The CDR3 sequence: CASSSGAGRGNTEAFF. CDR3 nucleotide sequence: TGTGCCAGCAGCTCAGGGGCAGGGAGGGGAAACACTGAAGCTTTCTTT.

The rearrangement uses TRBV4-3 and TRBJ2-3, with TRBD1 as a possible D gene (5 bases). Germline V gene sequence: CDR1 LGHNA, CDR2 YSLEER. The CDR3 consists of 13 residues. Trimming removed 0 bases from V and 6 bases from J, with 7 bases in between. The CDR3 spells CASSQDPGDTQYF. CDR3 DNA sequence: TGCGCCAGCAGCCAAGATCCAGGGGATACGCAGTATTTT.

The chain joins TRBV19 to TRBJ1-6, with a tentative D call TRBD1 (6 bases). With 3 bases removed from V and 5 bases from J, the gap between germline ends came to 14 bases. The CDR3 has 16 residues. Per the germline V gene, CDR1 is LNHDA and CDR2 is SQIVND (reference sequence). CDR3 residues: CASSIGGARNNSPLHF. The CDR3 nucleotides read TGTGCCAGTAGTATTGGGGGGGCGAGGAATAATTCACCCCTCCACTTT.

This clone showed up just a few times. This sequence joins TRBV7-2 and TRBJ1-3; no clear D gene. The ends were cut back, 1 base at V and 4 bases at J, with 14 bases in the middle. CDR1 is SGHTA, CDR2 FQGNSA, per germline. The CDR3 is 16 residues long. The CDR3 is CASSLGGRTDGNTIYF. The DNA for the CDR3 is TGTGCCAGCAGCTTAGGTGGGCGCACAGACGGAAACACCATATATTTT.

The chain is built from TRBV4-3 and TRBJ2-7, with D uncertain. CDR1 is LGHNA, CDR2 YSLEER, per germline. The CDR3 is 13 residues long. Trimming cost V 4 bases and J 4 bases, with 11 bases left between them. CDR3 coding DNA: TGCGCCAGCAGCCGTCGGGTACGGTACGAGCAGTACTTC. This encodes CASSRRVRYEQYF.

The chain has TRBV19 and TRBJ1-5, with 7 bases fitting TRBD1. This CDR3 comprises 15 residues. Germline V gene lookup returns CDR1 LNHDA and CDR2 SQIVND (reference sequence). J was trimmed by 4 bases and V by 1 base; bases with no gene match: 4. DNA of the CDR3: TGTGCCAGTAGTATAGTCCCAGGGGGGAATCAGCCCCAGCATTTT. It encodes CASSIVPGGNQPQHF.

V and J are TRBV23-1 and TRBJ1-5; 9 positions match TRBD1. TRBV23-1 carries the ORF label, with uncertain function. The CDR3 has 14 residues. J lost 5 bases, V lost 7 bases, and 6 bases had no gene match. DNA for the CDR3: TGCGCCAGCATCCCGGGACAGGGTCATCAGCCCCAGCATTTT. This codes for CASIPGQGHQPQHF.

As regards this clone: Additional DNA sequences in this sample encode the identical CDR3. The chain recombines TRBV7-2 with TRBJ1-2, with D unclear. The germline V and J ends were trimmed by 5 bases and 2 bases, with 9 bases remaining between them. Germline V lookup: CDR1 SGHTA, CDR2 FQGNSA. The CDR3 consists of 13 residues. CDR3 loop: CASSLNRNYGYTF. The CDR3 DNA reads TGTGCCAGCAGCCTAAACCGAAACTATGGCTACACCTTC.

In its sample, this clone was seen once. Sequence at one end of the junction differs from germline and may be a read error. This sequence joins TRBV7-3 and TRBJ2-7; 14 positions agree with TRBD2. This CDR3 spans 15 amino acids. Germline loops: CDR1 SGHTA, CDR2 FQGTGA. CDR3: CASSPGTSGGPYLNF. The DNA of the CDR3 is TGTGCCAGCAGCCCCGGGACTAGCGGGGGACCATACTTGAACTTC.

This clone has more than one count but fewer than ten. The chain has TRBV4-3 and TRBJ2-7, with TRBD1 matching over 11 bases. Germline CDR1 and CDR2: LGHNA and YSLEER. The CDR3 extends over 15 amino acids. The junction had 7 bases not matched to a gene; V was cut back by 4 bases and J by 5 bases. The CDR3 spells CASSPGQGARNEQYF. DNA for the CDR3: TGCGCCAGCAGCCCCGGACAGGGGGCTAGAAACGAGCAGTACTTC.

This clone was found once. The chain has TRBV2 and TRBJ2-3; D is possibly TRBD2 (6 bases). The CDR3 totals 12 residues. Trimming took off 7 bases at V and 6 bases at J, with 11 bases between the two ends. Germline CDR1 SNHLY, CDR2 FYNNEI. The CDR3 spells CASISGSDTQYF. The CDR3 nucleotides are TGTGCCAGCATTAGCGGTAGCGATACGCAGTATTTT.

The J gene is TRBJ1-2, the V gene TRBV7-2; possibly TRBD1 for D (6 bases). V lost 7 bases and J lost 4, with 22 bases in between. The CDR3 runs 16 residues. Germline CDR1 and CDR2: SGHTA and FQGNSA. In DNA, the CDR3 is TGTGCCAGCACCTATATGGGGGGGCAGGGTATCTATGGCTACACCTTC. Translating it yields CASTYMGGQGIYGYTF.

This clone was counted between two and nine times. The J gene is TRBJ2-2, the V gene TRBV19; D may be TRBD1 (6 bases). CDR1 LNHDA and CDR2 SQIVND come from the germline V gene (reference sequence). V was cut by 4 bases and J by 5 bases, with 11 bases left in between. This CDR3 is built from 14 residues. The CDR3 sequence is CASSSQGNTGELFF. CDR3 sequence (DNA): TGTGCCAGTAGTAGCCAGGGGAATACCGGGGAGCTGTTTTTT.

The J gene is TRBJ1-5, the V gene TRBV19; 8 nucleotides match TRBD1. Germline assignment: CDR1 LNHDA and CDR2 SQIVND (reference sequence). The CDR3 spans 15 residues. Unmatched junction bases numbered 6, after V lost 7 bases and J lost 1 base. In nucleotides, the CDR3 is TGTGCCAGTAAGACGGACAGGGTAAGCAATCAGCCCCAGCATTTT. Translation: CASKTDRVSNQPQHF. The whole variable domain, remainder taken from reference TRBV19 and TRBJ1-5, is DGGITQSPKYLFRKEGQNVTLSCEQNLNHDAMYWYRQDPGQGLRLIYYSQIVNDFQKGDIAEGYSVSREKKESFPLTVTSAQKNPTAFYLCASKTDRVSNQPQHFGDGTRLSIL.

The chain carries TRBV27 and TRBJ1-2, with TRBD1 as a possible D gene (6 bases). Germline V CDR1 and CDR2: MNHEY, SMNVEV (reference sequence). The CDR3 is 14 amino acids. V shed 5 bases and J shed 8 bases, with 18 bases lying between them. The CDR3 DNA follows: TGTGCCAGCAGTGGTTCATCAGGGGCGACAGGCTACACCTTC. This translates into CASSGSSGATGYTF.

This clone has a handful of counts. The chain has TRBV5-1 and TRBJ2-3; 7 nucleotides match TRBD1. The CDR3 is 15 amino acids. Trimming removed 0 bases from V and 4 bases from J; junction bases left unmatched: 5. The germline gives CDR1 SGHRS, CDR2 YFSETQ. CDR3: CASSLEGQGADTQYF. The CDR3, as DNA: TGCGCCAGCAGCTTGGAGGGGCAGGGGGCAGATACGCAGTATTTT.

The V gene is TRBV2, the J gene TRBJ2-7; tentatively, D is TRBD2 (5 bases). The CDR3 sequence is 15 residues long. Trimming stripped 4 bases from V and 6 bases from J, with 19 bases between. CDR1 and CDR2 (germline): SNHLY, FYNNEI. The CDR3 loop is CASSVIARAAGEQYF. CDR3 nucleotide sequence: TGTGCCAGCAGTGTTATAGCGAGGGCGGCTGGCGAGCAGTACTTC.

Regarding this clone: It is unclear where the CDR3 begins or ends on the DNA, so no DNA is shown, and the CDR3 is as TCRdb lists it. V and J are TRBV9 and TRBJ2-5; the D segment call TRBD2 is taken from the table without a DNA check. Germline CDR1 SGDLS, CDR2 YYNGEE. The CDR3 comprises 17 residues, both ends counted. CDR3 protein: CASSVSTSGGFLETQYF.

The CDR3 DNA is TGTGCCAGCAGCGTAGGACAGGGTATTTACGAGCAGTACTTC. Protein product: CASSVGQGIYEQYF. The rearrangement joins TRBV9 to TRBJ2-7, with 7 positions matching TRBD1. CDR1 is SGDLS, CDR2 YYNGEE, per germline. Trimming removed 0 bases from V and 4 bases from J; junction bases left unmatched: 4. The CDR3 length is 14 residues.

This chain links TRBV6-1 with TRBJ2-7; 9 bases agree with TRBD1. Per the germline V gene, CDR1 is MNHNS and CDR2 is SASEGT. This CDR3 is 17 amino acids long. V dropped 3 bases and J dropped 3; count of bases not matched to a gene: 12. This CDR3 reads CASSEVSGTGLHYEQYF. CDR3 DNA sequence: TGTGCCAGCAGTGAGGTCTCCGGGACAGGGCTCCACTACGAGCAGTACTTC.

The CDR3 is CASSVYGGSQETQYF. The CDR3 region has the DNA TGTGCCAGCAGTGTTTATGGCGGGAGTCAAGAGACCCAGTACTTC. The chain recombines TRBV2 with TRBJ2-5; 7 bases map to TRBD2. V was pared by 4 bases and J by 2 bases, with 7 bases of the junction left unmatched. This CDR3 region has 15 residues. CDR1 is SNHLY and CDR2 is FYNNEI in the germline V gene.

The V and J genes are TRBV6-5 and TRBJ1-1; no firm D call. In germline, CDR1 is MNHEY, CDR2 SVGAGI. The CDR3 has 15 amino acids. Trimming cost V 6 bases and J 2 bases, with 16 bases left between them. The CDR3 protein is CASSDGLTINTEAFF. The CDR3 bases are TGTGCCAGCAGCGATGGACTCACGATAAACACTGAAGCTTTCTTT.

The chain joins TRBV7-8 to TRBJ1-6; D may be TRBD1 (6 bases). CDR3 size: 16 residues. CDR1 and CDR2 (germline): SGHVS, FQNEAQ. The V and J ends lost 4 bases and 7 bases respectively, with 17 bases between them. The CDR3 here is CASSWGNRRGNSPLHF. As DNA, the CDR3 is TGTGCCAGCAGCTGGGGGAACAGAAGGGGGAATTCACCCCTCCACTTT.

This clone was counted a few times. The V gene is TRBV5-1, the J gene TRBJ2-3, with D perhaps matching TRBD1 (6 bases). Germline V gives CDR1 SGHRS, CDR2 YFSETQ. V was shortened by 3 bases and J by 6 bases, with 14 bases between the two germline ends. CDR3 length: 14 amino acids. The CDR3 spells CASSSNRAIDTQYF. The CDR3 DNA follows: TGCGCCAGCAGCTCTAACAGGGCAATCGATACGCAGTATTTT.

The chain has TRBV7-3 and TRBJ2-3, with 7 bases that match TRBD1. The CDR3 runs to 13 residues. Trimming cost V 9 bases and J 3 bases; bases outside gene matches: 6. Germline CDR1 and CDR2: SGHTA and FQGTGA. The CDR3: CASADRPTDTQYF. DNA of the CDR3: TGTGCCAGTGCGGACAGGCCGACAGATACGCAGTATTTT.